This note documents a single T cell receptor (beta chain) sequence. Using immunoSEQ multiplex PCR, the repertoire was profiled, and TCRdb retains in-frame clones only, with some absent. The data hold approximately 86,000 clones, with about 89% observed a single time. These data come from a study of control samples from healthy donors and cancer patients. Germline V gene data show CDR1 as SGHVS and CDR2 as FNYEAQ. With 5 bases clipped from V and 1 base from J, the junction kept 5 bases outside the gene matches. The CDR3 loop spans 15 amino acids. The chain links TRBV7-6 to TRBJ1-5; 7 positions agree with TRBD1. The receptor was isolated from a man younger than 40 in good health. The sequenced sample was blood. The CDR3 DNA reads as TGTGCCAGCAGCCCGACAGGGCGGAGCAATCAGCCCCAGCATTTT. Amino acid sequence: CASSPTGRSNQPQHF.